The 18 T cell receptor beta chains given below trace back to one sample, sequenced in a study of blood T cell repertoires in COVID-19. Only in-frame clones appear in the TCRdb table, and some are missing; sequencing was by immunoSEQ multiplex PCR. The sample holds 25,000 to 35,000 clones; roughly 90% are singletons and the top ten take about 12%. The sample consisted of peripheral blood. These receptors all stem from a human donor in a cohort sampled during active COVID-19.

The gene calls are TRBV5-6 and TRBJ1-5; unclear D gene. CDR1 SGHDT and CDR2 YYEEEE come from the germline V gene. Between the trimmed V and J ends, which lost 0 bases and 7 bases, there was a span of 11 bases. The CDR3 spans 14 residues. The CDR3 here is CASSLGAGKQPQHF. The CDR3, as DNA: TGTGCCAGCAGCTTGGGTGCGGGGAAGCAGCCCCAGCATTTT. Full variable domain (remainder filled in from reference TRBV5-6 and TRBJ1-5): DAGVTQSPTHLIKTRGQQVTLRCSPKSGHDTVSWYQQALGQGPQFIFQYYEEEERQRGNFPDRFSGHQFPNYSSELNVNALLLGDSALYLCASSLGAGKQPQHFGDGTRLSIL.

The CDR3 nucleotides read TGTGCCAGCAGCAAAGGGGGGACTAGCGGGAGTCGTAGCACCGGGGAGCTGTTTTTT. Its protein product is CASSKGGTSGSRSTGELFF. The chain has TRBV21-1 and TRBJ2-2; TRBD2 is the table's D call, not checked against the DNA. TRBV21-1 is assigned pseudogene status. The CDR3 covers 19 residues.

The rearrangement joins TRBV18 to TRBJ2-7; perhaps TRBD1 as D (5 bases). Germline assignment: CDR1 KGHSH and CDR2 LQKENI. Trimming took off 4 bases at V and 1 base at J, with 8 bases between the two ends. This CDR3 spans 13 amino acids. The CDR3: CASSRDSSYEQYF. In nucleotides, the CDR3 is TGTGCCAGCTCACGTGACAGTTCCTACGAGCAGTACTTC.

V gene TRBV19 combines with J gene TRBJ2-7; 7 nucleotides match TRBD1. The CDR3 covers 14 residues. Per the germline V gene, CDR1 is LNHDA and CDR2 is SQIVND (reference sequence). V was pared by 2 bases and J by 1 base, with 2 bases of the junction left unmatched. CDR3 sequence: CASSIPGQSYEQYF. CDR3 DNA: TGTGCCAGTAGTATACCGGGACAGTCCTACGAGCAGTACTTC.

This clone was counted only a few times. CDR3 sequence: CASSLRGTGFEAFF. The CDR3 DNA reads as TGTGCCAGCAGCTTAAGGGGGACGGGGTTTGAAGCTTTCTTT. This chain uses TRBV7-9 with TRBJ1-1; tentative D call: TRBD1 (6 bases). Germline V gene data show CDR1 as SEHNR and CDR2 as FQNEAQ (reference sequence). Trimming stripped 2 bases from V and 7 bases from J, with 14 bases between. There are 14 residues in the CDR3.

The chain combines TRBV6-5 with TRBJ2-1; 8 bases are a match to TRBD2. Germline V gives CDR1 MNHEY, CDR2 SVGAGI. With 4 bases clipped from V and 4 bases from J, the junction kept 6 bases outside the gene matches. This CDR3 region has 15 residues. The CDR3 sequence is CASSSTGGRYNEQFF. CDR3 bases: TGTGCCAGCAGTTCCACGGGAGGGCGGTACAATGAGCAGTTCTTC.

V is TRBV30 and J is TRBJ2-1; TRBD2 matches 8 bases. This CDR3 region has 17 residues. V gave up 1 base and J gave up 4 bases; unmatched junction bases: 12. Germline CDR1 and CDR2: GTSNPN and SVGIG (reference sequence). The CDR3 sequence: CAWSASVGTRFYNEQFF. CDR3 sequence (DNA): TGTGCCTGGAGTGCCTCGGTCGGGACTAGGTTTTACAATGAGCAGTTCTTC.

The CDR3 sequence: CASSLSSGDNEQFF. The DNA for the CDR3 is TGCGCCAGCAGCCTTTCTAGCGGTGACAATGAGCAGTTCTTC. This chain connects TRBV5-1 to TRBJ2-1; TRBD2 matches at 7 bases. Germline CDR1 is SGHRS and CDR2 is YFSETQ. This CDR3 has 14 residues. Germline trimming cut 4 bases from V and 5 bases from J; bases unmatched to any gene: 6.

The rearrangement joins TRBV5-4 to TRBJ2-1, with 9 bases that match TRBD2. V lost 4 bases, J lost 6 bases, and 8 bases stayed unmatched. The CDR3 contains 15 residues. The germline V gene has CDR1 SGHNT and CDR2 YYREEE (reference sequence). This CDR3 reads CASSKLAGGLNEQFF. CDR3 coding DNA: TGTGCCAGCAGCAAACTAGCGGGTGGACTCAATGAGCAGTTCTTC.

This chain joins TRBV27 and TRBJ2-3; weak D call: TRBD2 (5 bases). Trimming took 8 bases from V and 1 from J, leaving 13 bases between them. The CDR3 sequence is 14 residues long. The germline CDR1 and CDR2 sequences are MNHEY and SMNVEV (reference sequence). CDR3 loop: CASGSRAGTDTQYF. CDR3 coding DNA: TGTGCCAGCGGGAGTAGGGCAGGCACAGATACGCAGTATTTT.

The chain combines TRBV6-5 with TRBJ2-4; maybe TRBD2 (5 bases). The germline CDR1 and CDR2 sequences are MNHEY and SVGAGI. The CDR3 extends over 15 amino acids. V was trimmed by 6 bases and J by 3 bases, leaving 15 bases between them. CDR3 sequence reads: CASRDFDGGKNIQYF. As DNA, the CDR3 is TGTGCCAGCAGGGACTTTGACGGAGGCAAAAACATTCAGTACTTC.

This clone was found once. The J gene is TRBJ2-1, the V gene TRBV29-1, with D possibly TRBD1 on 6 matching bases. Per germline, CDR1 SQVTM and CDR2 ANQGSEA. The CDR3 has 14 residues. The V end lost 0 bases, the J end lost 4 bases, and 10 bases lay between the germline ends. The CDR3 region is CSVEDRGRYNEQFF. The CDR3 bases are TGCAGCGTTGAAGACAGGGGACGGTACAATGAGCAGTTCTTC.

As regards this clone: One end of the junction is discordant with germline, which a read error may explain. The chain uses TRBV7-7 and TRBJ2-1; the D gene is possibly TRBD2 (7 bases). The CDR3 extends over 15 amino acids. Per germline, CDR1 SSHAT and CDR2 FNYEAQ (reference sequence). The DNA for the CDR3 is TGTGCTAGCAGCTTAGGGCCACGGGGGGCAGGTGAGCAGTTCTTC. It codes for CASSLGPRGAGEQFF.

The DNA of the CDR3 is TGTGCCAGCAGCTTAAGGACTAGCGGATTCTCCTACAATGAGCAGTTCTTC. This gives the protein CASSLRTSGFSYNEQFF. The chain has TRBV7-3 and TRBJ2-1; 10 nucleotides line up with TRBD2. CDR1 is SGHTA and CDR2 is FQGTGA in the germline V gene. The CDR3 runs to 17 residues. Unmatched junction bases numbered 3, after V lost 1 base and J lost 0 bases.

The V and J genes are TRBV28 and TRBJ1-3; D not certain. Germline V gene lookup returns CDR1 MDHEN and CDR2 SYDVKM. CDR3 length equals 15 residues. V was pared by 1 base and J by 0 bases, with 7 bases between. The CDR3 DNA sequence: TGTGCCAGCAGTTTATACATTGACTCTGGAAACACCATATATTTT. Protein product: CASSLYIDSGNTIYF. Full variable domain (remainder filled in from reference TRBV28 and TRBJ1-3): DVKVTQSSRYLVKRTGEKVFLECVQDMDHENMFWYRQDPGLGLRLIYFSYDVKMKEKGDIPEGYSVSREKKERFSLILESASTNQTSMYLCASSLYIDSGNTIYFGEGSWLTVV.

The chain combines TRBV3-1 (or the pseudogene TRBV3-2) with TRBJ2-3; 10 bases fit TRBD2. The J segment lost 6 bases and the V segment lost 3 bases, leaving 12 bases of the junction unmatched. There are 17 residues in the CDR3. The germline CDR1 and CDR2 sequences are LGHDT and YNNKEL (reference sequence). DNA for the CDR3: TGTGCCAGCAGCCATGGTAGCGGGAGGAGGGCTAGGGATACGCAGTATTTT. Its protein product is CASSHGSGRRARDTQYF.

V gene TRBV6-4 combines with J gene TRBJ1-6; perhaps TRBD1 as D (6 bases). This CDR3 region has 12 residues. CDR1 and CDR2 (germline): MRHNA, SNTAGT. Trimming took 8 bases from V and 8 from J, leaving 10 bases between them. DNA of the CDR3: TGTGCCAGCTTTCGGACAGATTCACCCCTCCACTTT. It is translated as CASFRTDSPLHF.

The CDR3 nucleotides are TGTGCCTGGAGTGTAAGGGCGGCGGGAGGGCTCAATGAGCAGTTCTTC. It encodes CAWSVRAAGGLNEQFF. The chain is built from TRBV30 and TRBJ2-1, with 9 bases identical to TRBD2. Trimming took 0 bases from V and 6 from J; bases not matched to a gene: 9. The germline V gene encodes CDR1 GTSNPN and CDR2 SVGIG (reference sequence). The CDR3 length is 16 residues.